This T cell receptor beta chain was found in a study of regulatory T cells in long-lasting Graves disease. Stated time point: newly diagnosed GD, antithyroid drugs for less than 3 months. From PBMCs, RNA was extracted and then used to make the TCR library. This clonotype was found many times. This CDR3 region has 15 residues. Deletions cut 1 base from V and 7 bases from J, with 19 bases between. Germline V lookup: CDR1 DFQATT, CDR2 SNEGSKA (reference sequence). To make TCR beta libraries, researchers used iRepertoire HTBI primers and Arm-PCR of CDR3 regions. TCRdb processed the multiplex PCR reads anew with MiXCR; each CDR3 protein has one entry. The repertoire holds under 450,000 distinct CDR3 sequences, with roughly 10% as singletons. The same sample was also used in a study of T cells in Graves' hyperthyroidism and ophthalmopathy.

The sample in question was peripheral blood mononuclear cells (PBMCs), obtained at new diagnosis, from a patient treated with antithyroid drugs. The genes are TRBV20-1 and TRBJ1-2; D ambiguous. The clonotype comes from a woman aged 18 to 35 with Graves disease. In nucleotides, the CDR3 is TGCAGTGCTAGAGTGGGTGTTCGTGTGGAGGGTGGCTACACCTTC. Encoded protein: CSARVGVRVEGGYTF.